The 23 T cell receptor beta chains below all came from one sample that was sequenced in a study of post-analysis software for immune sequencing data. Study results and caveats: Included in a set of several TRBV segments more frequent in patients than controls were TRBV5-6, TRBV5-1 and TRBV20-1.

The antigens for these receptors are not known. Prepared TCR beta cDNA libraries contained unique molecular identifiers. MiXCR, run by TCRdb on the PCR reads, gives a single entry per CDR3 protein. There are about 760,000 distinct CDR3 sequences in the sample; roughly 29% occur only once, and approximately 0.55% lies in the top ten. Sequencing was done on a sample of blood. The source is a girl aged 10 to 17 with multiple sclerosis.

This clonotype was counted a few times. The rearrangement uses TRBV10-3 and TRBJ2-1; D call uncertain. This CDR3 is 15 amino acids long. Between the trimmed V and J ends, which lost 3 bases and 1 base, there was a span of 10 bases. Germline lookup yields CDR1 ENHRY and CDR2 SYGVKD. Written as DNA, the CDR3 is TGTGCCATCAGTGATGAAGGGATGTCCTACAATGAGCAGTTCTTC. This codes for CAISDEGMSYNEQFF.

This chain joins TRBV6-5 and TRBJ1-2; no reliable D call. The V end was cut by 0 bases, the J end by 0 bases, with 11 bases between. Germline assignment: CDR1 MNHEY and CDR2 SVGAGI. The CDR3 extends over 16 amino acids. The CDR3 DNA follows: TGTGCCAGCAGTTACTCCAGAGTTAGCACTAACTATGGCTACACCTTC. This encodes CASSYSRVSTNYGYTF.

The chain employs TRBV15 and TRBJ2-5, with 10 bases matching TRBD2. The CDR3 consists of 15 residues. J lost 0 bases, V lost 4 bases, and 2 bases had no gene match. In germline, CDR1 is LNHNV, CDR2 YYDKDF (reference sequence). The CDR3: CATSTGTSDQETQYF. For the CDR3, the DNA is TGTGCCACCAGCACCGGGACTAGCGACCAAGAGACCCAGTACTTC.

The chain links TRBV7-9 to TRBJ2-2; 7 bases align to TRBD1. CDR3 size: 15 residues. Germline assignment: CDR1 SEHNR and CDR2 FQNEAQ (reference sequence). Losses at the gene ends were 3 bases for V and 4 bases for J; bases not matched to a gene: 5. DNA of the CDR3: TGTGCCAGCAGCTTCGACAGGGCGGGCACCGGGGAGCTGTTTTTT. Its protein product is CASSFDRAGTGELFF.

The chain recombines TRBV7-8 with TRBJ2-1; 16 bases are shared with TRBD2. The CDR3 sequence is 16 residues long. The junction had 10 bases not matched to a gene; V was cut back by 5 bases and J by 12 bases. From germline, CDR1 is SGHVS and CDR2 FQNEAQ. The CDR3 DNA is TGTGCCAGCAGCCATGGGACTAGCGGGAGGGGGGACCGGCAGTTCTTC. This encodes CASSHGTSGRGDRQFF.

The sample holds a few counts of this clonotype. The chain uses TRBV28 and TRBJ2-4; D is tentatively TRBD1 or TRBD2 (5 bases each). Germline CDR1 MDHEN, CDR2 SYDVKM. V dropped 3 bases and J dropped 11 bases, with 17 bases sitting between them. This CDR3 has 14 residues. CDR3 nucleotide sequence: TGTGCCAGCAGTTTGCCGGAGGCCGGGGCACTTCAGTACTTC. Amino acids: CASSLPEAGALQYF.

Only a few counts were recorded for this clonotype. The chain uses TRBV14 and TRBJ2-5; D uncertain. Germline CDR1 SGHDN, CDR2 FVKESK. CDR3 size: 18 residues. Trimming cost V 1 base and J 5 bases, with 23 bases left between them. The CDR3 DNA follows: TGTGCCAGCAGCCAAGGTCCTAGGCGGCAGACCCCAGAGGAGACCCAGTACTTC. It yields the protein CASSQGPRRQTPEETQYF. The complete variable domain, with remaining parts taken from reference TRBV14 and TRBJ2-5, reads EAGVTQFPSHSVIEKGQTVTLRCDPISGHDNLYWYRRVMGKEIKFLLHFVKESKQDESGMPNNRFLAERTGGTYSTLKVQPAELEDSGVYFCASSQGPRRQTPEETQYFGPGTRLLVL.

This clonotype was found a few times. Compared with germline, one end of the junction differs, possibly owing to a read error. The rearrangement uses TRBV7-7 and TRBJ2-1, with D hard to call. Germline V CDR1 and CDR2: SSHAT, FNYEAQ (reference sequence). CDR3 size: 13 residues. CDR3 region: CASSLDLSAEQFF. CDR3 coding DNA: TGTGCTAGCAGCTTAGATCTTAGTGCCGAGCAGTTCTTC.

The V gene is TRBV12-3 or TRBV12-4, the J gene TRBJ1-6; D call uncertain. CDR3 length equals 15 residues. Trimming left V 5 bases short and J 3 bases short, with 11 bases between. CDR3 in amino acids: CASSPDLIYNSPLHF. In DNA form, the CDR3 reads TGTGCCAGCAGTCCGGACCTCATCTATAATTCACCCCTCCACTTT.

This clonotype appeared many times. The chain is built from TRBV24-1 and TRBJ2-1; D is unclear. The CDR3 runs to 14 residues. Germline V CDR1 and CDR2: KGHDR, SFDVKD. V was cut by 0 bases and J by 6 bases, with 8 bases left in between. This CDR3 is CATSDLVSGNEQFF. The CDR3 DNA sequence: TGTGCCACCAGTGATTTGGTGTCGGGCAATGAGCAGTTCTTC.

The chain joins TRBV29-1 to TRBJ2-1; D may be TRBD2 (6 bases). Per germline, CDR1 SQVTM and CDR2 ANQGSEA. The CDR3 extends over 15 amino acids. Trimming removed 1 base from V and 4 bases from J, with 14 bases in between. DNA for the CDR3: TGCAGCGTTGAAGTCGAGGGGAGGATTTACAATGAGCAGTTCTTC. The encoded protein is CSVEVEGRIYNEQFF.

The chain uses TRBV7-2 and TRBJ2-7; no clear D. V was cut by 1 base and J by 5 bases, with 12 bases left in between. This CDR3 contains 14 residues. Germline-derived CDR1 and CDR2 are SGHTA and FQGNSA. For the CDR3, the DNA is TGTACCAGCAGCTTAGTAGCCGGGTACGACGAGCAGTACTTC. It translates to CTSSLVAGYDEQYF. Supplemented by reference TRBV7-2 and TRBJ2-7, the full variable domain reads GAGVSQSPSNKVTEKGKDVELRCDPISGHTALYWYRQSLGQGLEFLIYFQGNSAPDKSGLPSDRFSAERTGGSVSTLTIQRTQQEDSAVYLCTSSLVAGYDEQYFGPGTRLTVT.

The V gene is TRBV7-9, the J gene TRBJ1-2; D might be TRBD1 (6 bases). Trimming shortened V by 2 bases and J by 2 bases, and 18 bases separated the two germline ends. Germline CDR1 SEHNR, CDR2 FQNEAQ (reference sequence). This CDR3 is built from 17 residues. CDR3 region: CASSLPKTGHWNYGYTF. For the CDR3, the DNA is TGTGCCAGCAGCTTACCCAAAACAGGGCATTGGAACTATGGCTACACCTTC.

The sample holds a few counts of this clonotype. The chain uses TRBV6-1 and TRBJ2-5, with D perhaps TRBD1 (6 bases). Per the germline V gene, CDR1 is MNHNS and CDR2 is SASEGT. The CDR3 length is 16 residues. V was cut by 3 bases and J by 4 bases, with 18 bases left in between. The CDR3 DNA reads as TGTGCCAGCAGTGATGGAACAGGGTGGGGCCGAGAGACCCAGTACTTC. The encoded protein is CASSDGTGWGRETQYF.

This clonotype was observed many times. The V call is TRBV10-3, the J call TRBJ1-2; D is ambiguous. The CDR3 runs 15 residues. CDR1 ENHRY and CDR2 SYGVKD come from the germline V gene. The V end was cut by 0 bases, the J end by 4 bases, with 12 bases between. The CDR3 nucleotides read TGTGCCATCAGTGAGTCACCCGACACCATCTATGGCTACACCTTC. This encodes CAISESPDTIYGYTF.

The chain employs TRBV28 and TRBJ2-2; the D gene could be TRBD1 or TRBD2 (5 bases each). This CDR3 is built from 13 residues. Per the germline V gene, CDR1 is MDHEN and CDR2 is SYDVKM. V lost 3 bases, J lost 5 bases, and 7 bases lay in between. The CDR3 reads CASSLWGTGELFF. The CDR3 DNA reads as TGTGCCAGCAGTTTGTGGGGGACCGGGGAGCTGTTTTTT.

In its sample, this clonotype was seen a few times. The CDR3 DNA is TGTGCCAGCAGCTGGGGCGACAGGGGCGGTCACGAGCAGTACTTC. Translating gives CASSWGDRGGHEQYF. The chain joins TRBV5-6 to TRBJ2-7; 8 nucleotides match TRBD1. From germline, CDR1 is SGHDT and CDR2 YYEEEE. This CDR3 spans 15 amino acids. After removal of 3 bases from V and 5 bases from J, the junction contained 10 bases not matched to a gene.

The gene calls are TRBV15 and TRBJ2-6; possible D gene TRBD2, 6 bases. The CDR3 loop spans 20 amino acids. Germline V gene data show CDR1 as LNHNV and CDR2 as YYDKDF (reference sequence). The V gene lost 1 base and the J gene lost 1 base, with 20 bases spanning the gap. The CDR3: CATSRARRDPALSGANVLTF. CDR3 nucleotides: TGTGCCACCAGCAGAGCTAGGAGGGACCCTGCCCTTTCTGGGGCCAACGTCCTGACTTTC.

The chain has TRBV10-2 and TRBJ2-2; D remains unclear. Germline CDR1 WSHSY, CDR2 SAAADI. Between the trimmed V and J ends, which lost 6 bases and 6 bases, there was a span of 8 bases. CDR3 length equals 12 residues. For the CDR3, the DNA is TGCGCCAGCAGGAAAGGTCCCGGGGAGCTGTTTTTT. Protein product: CASRKGPGELFF.

This clonotype was seen only a few times. The chain links TRBV28 to TRBJ1-5; maybe TRBD1 (6 bases). The germline V gene has CDR1 MDHEN and CDR2 SYDVKM. V shed 5 bases and J shed 4 bases, with 15 bases lying between them. The CDR3 has 15 amino acids. The CDR3 DNA reads as TGTGCCAGCAGTCCCCGGGGGCGGGGGAATCAGCCCCAGCATTTT. This translates into CASSPRGRGNQPQHF.

The chain joins TRBV7-9 to TRBJ2-1; 10 bases agree with TRBD2. The J segment lost 4 bases and the V segment lost 3 bases, leaving 9 bases of the junction unmatched. CDR1 and CDR2 (germline): SEHNR, FQNEAQ (reference sequence). The length of the CDR3 is 17 residues. CDR3: CASSFGSLAGEYNEQFF. CDR3 nucleotides: TGTGCCAGCAGCTTTGGATCTCTAGCGGGAGAATACAATGAGCAGTTCTTC.

The chain is built from TRBV2 and TRBJ2-7; D tentatively reads TRBD1 or TRBD2 (5 bases each). Germline V lookup: CDR1 SNHLY, CDR2 FYNNEI. The CDR3 runs 15 residues. Deletions cut 7 bases from V and 5 bases from J, with 21 bases between. CDR3 nucleotides: TGTGCCAGCAAGGGGCGGGCCCATAATTTTGACGAGCAGTACTTC. It yields the protein CASKGRAHNFDEQYF.

This clonotype came up a few times. V and J are TRBV6-5 and TRBJ2-5; D tentatively reads TRBD1 or TRBD2 (5 bases each). With the DNA end fitting TRBJ2-7 better, the J assignment may be wrong. The CDR3 contains 14 residues. Germline CDR1 and CDR2: MNHEY and SVGAGI. The CDR3 DNA reads TGTGCCAGCAGATTTGGGGGAGTATCCTACGAGCAGTACTTC. Amino acid sequence: CASRFGGVSYEQYF.